One sample yielded the 29 T cell receptor beta chains listed below, sequenced in a study of blood T cell repertoires in COVID-19. The assay was immunoSEQ multiplex PCR, and TCRdb's table has in-frame clones only and misses some. The sample holds tens of thousands of clones, 70% to 90% seen once. Sequences were obtained from peripheral blood. The receptors stem from a man in his fifties or sixties with acute or convalescent COVID-19.

The V and J genes are TRBV5-6 and TRBJ2-7; TRBD1 might be the D (6 bases). Trimming shortened V by 4 bases and J by 7 bases, and 24 bases separated the two germline ends. The CDR3 is made up of 16 amino acids. Germline assignment: CDR1 SGHDT and CDR2 YYEEEE. This CDR3 is CASSPSPGHGFGEQYF. The CDR3 DNA is TGTGCCAGCAGCCCGAGTCCGGGACACGGGTTCGGGGAGCAGTACTTC. The whole variable domain, remainder taken from reference TRBV5-6 and TRBJ2-7, is DAGVTQSPTHLIKTRGQQVTLRCSPKSGHDTVSWYQQALGQGPQFIFQYYEEEERQRGNFPDRFSGHQFPNYSSELNVNALLLGDSALYLCASSPSPGHGFGEQYFGPGTRLTVT.

J is TRBJ2-1 and V is TRBV9; the match to TRBD2 covers 13 bases. The V and J ends lost 3 bases and 7 bases, in that order; junction bases with no gene match: 7. Germline assignment: CDR1 SGDLS and CDR2 YYNGEE. The CDR3 consists of 16 residues. CDR3 in DNA: TGTGCCAGCAGCGCCCAGGGACTAGCGGGACGGAATGAGCAGTTCTTC. As protein: CASSAQGLAGRNEQFF.

This chain connects TRBV5-6 to TRBJ2-3; 15 bases are shared with TRBD2. The germline CDR1 and CDR2 sequences are SGHDT and YYEEEE. The V and J ends lost 4 bases and 5 bases, in that order; junction bases with no gene match: 5. The CDR3 extends over 16 amino acids. The CDR3 spells CASSEGLAGGKDTQYF. The CDR3 nucleotides are TGTGCCAGCAGCGAGGGACTAGCGGGGGGTAAAGATACGCAGTATTTT. Together with reference TRBV5-6 and TRBJ2-3, the CDR3 gives the full variable domain: DAGVTQSPTHLIKTRGQQVTLRCSPKSGHDTVSWYQQALGQGPQFIFQYYEEEERQRGNFPDRFSGHQFPNYSSELNVNALLLGDSALYLCASSEGLAGGKDTQYFGPGTRLTVL.

This chain uses TRBV30 with TRBJ1-1; possibly TRBD1 for D (5 bases). The CDR3 runs 14 residues. V dropped 0 bases and J dropped 3 bases, with 11 bases sitting between them. CDR1 and CDR2 (germline): GTSNPN, SVGIG (reference sequence). The CDR3 sequence: CAWSVRGWDTEAFF. CDR3 sequence (DNA): TGTGCCTGGAGTGTACGGGGGTGGGACACTGAAGCTTTCTTT.

The V gene is TRBV5-5, the J gene TRBJ2-2; unclear D gene. Trimming removed 5 bases from V and 5 bases from J, with 16 bases in between. This CDR3 contains 15 residues. Germline assignment: CDR1 SGHKS and CDR2 YYEKEE (reference sequence). The CDR3 bases are TGTGCCAGCAGTTTTTTACCCGAGGATACCGGGGAGCTGTTTTTT. Protein sequence: CASSFLPEDTGELFF.

Details on this clone: Different DNA sequences within this sample yield the same CDR3. V usage is TRBV6-5 and J usage is TRBJ1-2; 11 nucleotides align to TRBD1. There are 16 residues in the CDR3. Trimming at V came to 0 bases and at J to 4 bases, leaving 4 bases not matched to a gene. The germline CDR1 and CDR2 sequences are MNHEY and SVGAGI. CDR3 sequence: CASSYSRTGGGYGYTF. The CDR3 nucleotides read TGTGCCAGCAGTTACTCCCGGACAGGGGGCGGCTATGGCTACACCTTC.

The rearrangement joins TRBV25-1 to TRBJ1-5; TRBD1 matches 12 bases. Trimming cost V 3 bases and J 3 bases; bases outside gene matches: 3. This CDR3 comprises 16 residues. Germline V gene data show CDR1 as MGHDK and CDR2 as SYGVNS. Here the CDR3 DNA reads TGTGCCAGCAGTGACCCGGGACAGGGGGCCAATCAGCCCCAGCATTTT. Translating it yields CASSDPGQGANQPQHF.

This clone was seen just once. This sequence joins TRBV7-9 and TRBJ1-2, with 7 nucleotides matching TRBD1. The CDR3 has 15 amino acids. The ends lost 6 bases at V and 1 base at J; junction bases unmatched: 8. The germline V gene has CDR1 SEHNR and CDR2 FQNEAQ (reference sequence). CDR3 DNA: TGTGCCAGCAGTTCCTACAGGGGCCTTAACTATGGCTACACCTTC. It translates to CASSSYRGLNYGYTF.

This chain connects TRBV24-1 to TRBJ2-2; tentatively, D is TRBD2 (5 bases). The CDR3 consists of 16 residues. CDR1 and CDR2 from the germline V gene are KGHDR and SFDVKD. With 2 bases removed from V and 0 bases from J, the gap between germline ends came to 9 bases. In nucleotides, the CDR3 is TGTGCCACCAGTGATTGGGGAGCCTCGAACACCGGGGAGCTGTTTTTT. Translated: CATSDWGASNTGELFF.

The chain joins TRBV7-2 to TRBJ1-5; D is undetermined. Deletions cut 0 bases from V and 0 bases from J, with 12 bases between. This CDR3 comprises 17 residues. The V gene's germline CDR1 is SGHTA and CDR2 FQGNSA. The DNA of the CDR3 is TGTGCCAGCAGCTTAGCGCAGTCCTCATATAGCAATCAGCCCCAGCATTTT. Protein sequence: CASSLAQSSYSNQPQHF.

This chain uses TRBV18 with TRBJ1-6, with 9 bases that match TRBD1. The trim removed 3 bases at V and 9 bases at J, leaving 21 bases unmatched. CDR3 length: 20 amino acids. Germline loops: CDR1 KGHSH, CDR2 LQKENI. In nucleotides, the CDR3 is TGTGCCAGCTCACCCATCCCCGCCGGAATTACAGGGGGCGTTAGTTCACCCCTCCACTTT. Its translation: CASSPIPAGITGGVSSPLHF. Full variable domain (missing parts from reference TRBV18 and TRBJ1-6): NAGVMQNPRHLVRRRGQEARLRCSPMKGHSHVYWYRQLPEEGLKFMVYLQKENIIDESGMPKERFSAEFPKEGPSILRIQQVVRGDSAAYFCASSPIPAGITGGVSSPLHFGNGTRLTVT.

The chain uses TRBV21-1 and TRBJ2-5; the table's TRBD1 call for D was not verified on the DNA. TRBV21-1 corresponds to a pseudogene. The CDR3 totals 15 residues. CDR3 bases: TGTGCCAGCAGCAACTGGCCAACCTTGCAAGAGACCCAGTACTTC. This gives the protein CASSNWPTLQETQYF.

The rearrangement links TRBV9 to TRBJ2-1, with 10 bases that match TRBD2. Germline V gene data show CDR1 as SGDLS and CDR2 as YYNGEE. There are 15 residues in the CDR3. With 3 bases clipped from V and 4 bases from J, the junction kept 4 bases outside the gene matches. As DNA, the CDR3 is TGTGCCAGCAGCGCACTAGCGGGGCCGTACAATGAGCAGTTCTTC. As protein: CASSALAGPYNEQFF.

The chain joins TRBV7-6 to TRBJ1-1; the D is unclear. The CDR3 is 13 residues long. Germline V gene data show CDR1 as SGHVS and CDR2 as FNYEAQ. V was pared by 5 bases and J by 0 bases, with 7 bases between. CDR3 DNA: TGTGCCAGCAGCCGCGTCCTGAACACTGAAGCTTTCTTT. The encoded protein is CASSRVLNTEAFF.

This clone was counted a single time. The chain has TRBV5-1 and TRBJ1-5; a weak D match, TRBD1 (6 bases). This CDR3 is built from 15 residues. CDR1 is SGHRS and CDR2 is YFSETQ in the germline V gene. Trimming cost V 0 bases and J 3 bases, with 10 bases left between them. CDR3 region: CASSLVGGHNQPQHF. CDR3 sequence (DNA): TGCGCCAGCAGCTTGGTTGGGGGACACAATCAGCCCCAGCATTTT.

This chain joins TRBV10-1 and TRBJ2-1, with TRBD1 identical over 7 bases. The germline CDR1 and CDR2 sequences are WNHNN and SYGVQD (reference sequence). This CDR3 region has 12 residues. V was pared by 6 bases and J by 14 bases, with 10 bases of the junction left unmatched. CDR3 DNA sequence: TGCGCCAGCAGCGATGACAGGGATCGGGAGTTCTTC. Its protein product is CASSDDRDREFF.

This chain joins TRBV25-1 and TRBJ2-3, with 8 positions matching TRBD1. CDR1 is MGHDK and CDR2 is SYGVNS in the germline V gene. The trim removed 4 bases at V and 4 bases at J, leaving 7 bases unmatched. This CDR3 has 15 amino acids. CDR3 coding DNA: TGTGCCAGCAGTGGGACAGGGAAAAGGGCAGATACGCAGTATTTT. This gives the protein CASSGTGKRADTQYF.

V is TRBV5-6 and J is TRBJ2-3; weak D call: TRBD1 (5 bases). Trimming pared 0 bases from V and 5 bases from J, leaving 10 bases between. The CDR3 contains 14 residues. Germline CDR1 SGHDT, CDR2 YYEEEE. The CDR3 DNA follows: TGTGCCAGCAGCTTGGAGACAGTGGGAGATACGCAGTATTTT. This codes for CASSLETVGDTQYF.

The chain recombines TRBV5-1 with TRBJ1-1; 7 bases map to TRBD1. This CDR3 spans 14 amino acids. The V gene's germline CDR1 is SGHRS and CDR2 YFSETQ. Trimming removed 5 bases from V and 4 bases from J; junction bases left unmatched: 8. CDR3 in amino acids: CASRTNRGGTEAFF. In DNA, the CDR3 is TGCGCCAGCAGAACAAACAGGGGAGGCACTGAAGCTTTCTTT. Supplemented by reference TRBV5-1 and TRBJ1-1, the full variable domain reads KAGVTQTPRYLIKTRGQQVTLSCSPISGHRSVSWYQQTPGQGLQFLFEYFSETQRNKGNFPGRFSGRQFSNSRSEMNVSTLELGDSALYLCASRTNRGGTEAFFGQGTRLTVV.

For the CDR3, the DNA is TGTGCCAGCAGCGTAGATGGTCAGGGGGCTGGTCAGCCCCAGCATTTT. Amino acid sequence: CASSVDGQGAGQPQHF. The chain employs TRBV9 and TRBJ1-5; TRBD1 matches at 8 bases. The CDR3 sequence is 16 residues long. With V trimmed by 0 bases and J by 6 bases, 8 bases remained unmatched. CDR1 is SGDLS, CDR2 YYNGEE, per germline. Variable domain in full (rest from reference TRBV9 and TRBJ1-5): DSGVTQTPKHLITATGQRVTLRCSPRSGDLSVYWYQQSLDQGLQFLIQYYNGEERAKGNILERFSAQQFPDLHSELNLSSLELGDSALYFCASSVDGQGAGQPQHFGDGTRLSIL.

The genes are TRBV3-1 (or the pseudogene TRBV3-2) and TRBJ2-6; D may be TRBD2 (5 bases). The CDR3 contains 17 residues. The ends were cut back, 0 bases at V and 0 bases at J, with 9 bases in the middle. The V gene's germline CDR1 is LGHDT and CDR2 YNNKEL (reference sequence). In nucleotides, the CDR3 is TGTGCCAGCAGCCAAGATATTCGGGGCTCTGGGGCCAACGTCCTGACTTTC. Protein: CASSQDIRGSGANVLTF.

The V gene is TRBV20-1, the J gene TRBJ2-3; D perhaps matches TRBD2 (6 bases). Germline CDR1 DFQATT, CDR2 SNEGSKA (reference sequence). The V end was cut by 3 bases, the J end by 8 bases, with 18 bases between. This CDR3 has 14 amino acids. CDR3 loop: CSASWSDRGGTQYF. The CDR3 coding sequence is TGCAGTGCTAGTTGGTCGGATCGGGGAGGTACGCAGTATTTT.

The chain combines TRBV6-1 with TRBJ2-5, with 7 nucleotides matching TRBD1. The CDR3 is 16 residues long. CDR1 and CDR2 from the germline V gene are MNHNS and SASEGT. The trim removed 3 bases at V and 1 base at J, leaving 8 bases unmatched. CDR3 residues: CASSDDRVILQETQYF. The CDR3 nucleotides read TGTGCCAGCAGTGATGACAGGGTGATCCTCCAAGAGACCCAGTACTTC.

This clone came up a few times. The chain has TRBV5-8 and TRBJ1-6; no reliable D call. V shed 0 bases and J shed 6 bases, with 13 bases lying between them. This CDR3 has 16 residues. The germline gives CDR1 SGHTS, CDR2 YDEGEE. The CDR3 spells CASSLEVSGSNSPLHF. The CDR3 DNA is TGTGCCAGCAGCTTGGAGGTTTCAGGATCTAATTCACCCCTCCACTTT.

The chain recombines TRBV7-3 with TRBJ2-7; TRBD1 is a possible D gene (6 bases). V lost 3 bases and J 3 bases, leaving 27 bases between the germline ends. The CDR3 sequence is 19 residues long. Germline CDR1 and CDR2: SGHTA and FQGTGA. DNA for the CDR3: TGTGCCAGCAGCTTTTTAACCGGACAGTCTCTTTACTCCCACTACGAGCAGTACTTC. This codes for CASSFLTGQSLYSHYEQYF. Full variable domain (missing parts from reference TRBV7-3 and TRBJ2-7): GAGVSQTPSNKVTEKGKYVELRCDPISGHTALYWYRQSLGQGPEFLIYFQGTGAADDSGLPNDRFFAVRPEGSVSTLKIQRTERGDSAVYLCASSFLTGQSLYSHYEQYFGPGTRLTVT.

The chain uses TRBV5-6 and TRBJ1-2; 11 bases are shared with TRBD1. From germline, CDR1 is SGHDT and CDR2 YYEEEE. The CDR3 is 15 amino acids. V gave up 1 base and J gave up 4 bases; unmatched junction bases: 3. The CDR3 DNA follows: TGTGCCAGCAGCTTGCCGGGACAGGGGGTCTATGGCTACACCTTC. As protein: CASSLPGQGVYGYTF.

This clone came up once. In DNA, the CDR3 is TGTGCCAGCAGCTCAAGCCTTCGGCCCCAGCATTTT. Translated, it gives CASSSSLRPQHF. The rearrangement links TRBV7-9 to TRBJ1-5; D is undetermined. The V gene lost 4 bases and the J gene lost 9 bases, with 10 bases spanning the gap. CDR3 length equals 12 residues. CDR1 SEHNR and CDR2 FQNEAQ come from the germline V gene (reference sequence).

The chain employs TRBV15 and TRBJ1-3; weak D call: TRBD1 (5 bases). Trimming removed 4 bases at V and 1 base at J, with 11 bases between. The CDR3 covers 15 residues. The germline gives CDR1 LNHNV, CDR2 YYDKDF (reference sequence). CDR3 bases: TGTGCCACCAGCACCAATCCAGGGTCTGGAAACACCATATATTTT. Its translation is CATSTNPGSGNTIYF.

This rearrangement joins TRBV9 to TRBJ2-3, with 10 nucleotides matching TRBD2. The germline CDR1 and CDR2 sequences are SGDLS and YYNGEE. The CDR3 is 15 residues long. V shed 4 bases and J 5 bases; nucleotides not matched to a gene: 7. The CDR3 protein is CASSTSGGAVDTQYF. CDR3 nucleotides: TGTGCCAGCAGCACAAGCGGGGGGGCTGTAGATACGCAGTATTTT.